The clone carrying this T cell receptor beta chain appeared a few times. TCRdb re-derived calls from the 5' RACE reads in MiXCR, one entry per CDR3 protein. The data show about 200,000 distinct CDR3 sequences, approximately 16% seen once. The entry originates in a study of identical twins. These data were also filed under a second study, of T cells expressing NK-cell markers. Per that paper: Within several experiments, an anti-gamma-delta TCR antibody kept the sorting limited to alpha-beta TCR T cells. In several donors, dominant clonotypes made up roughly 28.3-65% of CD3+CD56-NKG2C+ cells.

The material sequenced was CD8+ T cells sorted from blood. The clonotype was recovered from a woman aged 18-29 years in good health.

The CDR3 bases are TGTGCCAGCAGCTGGGAGGGGAGTGTTAAGGCAGATACGCAGTATTTT. It encodes CASSWEGSVKADTQYF. The rearrangement uses TRBV7-9 and TRBJ2-3, with TRBD2 matching over 7 bases. Germline trimming cut 4 bases from V and 4 bases from J; bases unmatched to any gene: 11. CDR3 length: 16 residues. Germline V lookup: CDR1 SEHNR, CDR2 FQNEAQ (reference sequence).